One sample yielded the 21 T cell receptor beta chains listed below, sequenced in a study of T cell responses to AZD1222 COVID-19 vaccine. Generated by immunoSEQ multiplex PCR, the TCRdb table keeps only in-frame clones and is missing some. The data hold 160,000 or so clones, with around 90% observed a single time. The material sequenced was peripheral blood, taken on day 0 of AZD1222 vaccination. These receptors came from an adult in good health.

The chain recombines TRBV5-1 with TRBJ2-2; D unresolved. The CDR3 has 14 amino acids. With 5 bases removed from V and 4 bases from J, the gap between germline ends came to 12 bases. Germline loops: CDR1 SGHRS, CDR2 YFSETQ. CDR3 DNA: TGCGCCAGCAGTAGAGACGGCGGCACCGGGGAGCTGTTTTTT. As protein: CASSRDGGTGELFF.

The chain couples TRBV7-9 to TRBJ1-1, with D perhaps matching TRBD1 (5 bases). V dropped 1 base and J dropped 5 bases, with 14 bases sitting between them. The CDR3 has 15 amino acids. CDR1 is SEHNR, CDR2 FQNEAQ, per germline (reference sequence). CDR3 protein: CASSLVGDRGTEAFF. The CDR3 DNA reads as TGTGCCAGCAGCTTAGTGGGGGACCGGGGTACTGAAGCTTTCTTT.

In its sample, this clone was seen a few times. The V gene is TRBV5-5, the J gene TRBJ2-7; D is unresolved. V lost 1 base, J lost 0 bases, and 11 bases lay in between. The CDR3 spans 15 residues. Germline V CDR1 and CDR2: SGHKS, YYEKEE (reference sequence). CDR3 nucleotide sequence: TGTGCCAGCAGCTTGTCTCCGGGTCCCTCCTACGAGCAGTACTTC. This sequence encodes CASSLSPGPSYEQYF.

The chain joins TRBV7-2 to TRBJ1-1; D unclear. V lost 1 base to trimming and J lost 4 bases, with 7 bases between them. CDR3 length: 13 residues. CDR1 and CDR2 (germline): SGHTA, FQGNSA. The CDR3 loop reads CASSLDWGTEAFF. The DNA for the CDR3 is TGTGCCAGCAGCTTAGACTGGGGCACTGAAGCTTTCTTT.

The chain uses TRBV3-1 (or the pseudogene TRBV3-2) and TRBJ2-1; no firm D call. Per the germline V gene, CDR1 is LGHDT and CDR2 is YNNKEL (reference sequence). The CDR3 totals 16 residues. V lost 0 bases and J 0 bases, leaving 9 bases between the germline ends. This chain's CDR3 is CASSQERLHSYNEQFF. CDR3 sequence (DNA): TGTGCCAGCAGCCAAGAGAGACTCCACTCCTACAATGAGCAGTTCTTC.

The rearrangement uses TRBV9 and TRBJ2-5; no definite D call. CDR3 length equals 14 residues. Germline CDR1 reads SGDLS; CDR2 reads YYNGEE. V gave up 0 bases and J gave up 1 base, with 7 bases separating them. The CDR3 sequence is CASSVEKGQETQYF. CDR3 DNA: TGTGCCAGCAGCGTAGAAAAGGGCCAAGAGACCCAGTACTTC.

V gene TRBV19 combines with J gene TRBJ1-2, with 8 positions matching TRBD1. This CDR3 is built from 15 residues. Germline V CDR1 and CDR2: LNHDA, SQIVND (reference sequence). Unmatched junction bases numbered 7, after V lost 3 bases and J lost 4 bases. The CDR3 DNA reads TGTGCCAGTAGTATGGGGCAGGGGGCGGTCTATGGCTACACCTTC. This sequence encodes CASSMGQGAVYGYTF.

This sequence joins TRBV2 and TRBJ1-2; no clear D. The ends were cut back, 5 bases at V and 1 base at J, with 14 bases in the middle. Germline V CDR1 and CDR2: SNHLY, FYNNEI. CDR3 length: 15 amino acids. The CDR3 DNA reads TGTGCCAGCAGTCCTAGCAGAGGCTTTAACTATGGCTACACCTTC. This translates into CASSPSRGFNYGYTF.

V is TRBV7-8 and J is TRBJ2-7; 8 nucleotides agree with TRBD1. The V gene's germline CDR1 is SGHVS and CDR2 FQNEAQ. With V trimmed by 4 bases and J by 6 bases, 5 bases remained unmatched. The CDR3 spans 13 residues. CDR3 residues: CASSWRTGSEQYF. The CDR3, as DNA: TGTGCCAGCAGCTGGAGGACAGGGAGCGAGCAGTACTTC.

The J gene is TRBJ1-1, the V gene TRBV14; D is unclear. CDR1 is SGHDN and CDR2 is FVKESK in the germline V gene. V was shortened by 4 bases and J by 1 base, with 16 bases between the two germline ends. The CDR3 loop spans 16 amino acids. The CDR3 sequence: CASSPGSPTKNTEAFF. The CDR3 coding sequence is TGTGCCAGCAGCCCCGGGTCCCCGACGAAGAACACTGAAGCTTTCTTT.

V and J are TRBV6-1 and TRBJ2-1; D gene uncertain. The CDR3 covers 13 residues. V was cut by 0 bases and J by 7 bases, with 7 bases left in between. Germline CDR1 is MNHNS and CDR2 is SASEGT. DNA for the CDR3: TGTGCCAGCAGTGAAGCCTACCAGAATGAGCAGTTCTTC. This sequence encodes CASSEAYQNEQFF.

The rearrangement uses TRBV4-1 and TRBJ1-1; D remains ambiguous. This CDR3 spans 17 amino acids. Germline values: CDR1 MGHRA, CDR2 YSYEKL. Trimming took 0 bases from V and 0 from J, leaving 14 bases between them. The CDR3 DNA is TGCGCCAGCAGCCAAGATCGCCAGGAGAGTTTGAACACTGAAGCTTTCTTT. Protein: CASSQDRQESLNTEAFF.

This CDR3 reads CASNLAGQKNTEAFF. For the CDR3, the DNA is TGTGCCAGCAACTTGGCGGGACAGAAGAACACTGAAGCTTTCTTT. The rearrangement uses TRBV11-1 and TRBJ1-1; 7 bases are a match to TRBD1. This CDR3 region has 15 residues. Germline CDR1 is SGHAT and CDR2 is FQDESV (reference sequence). J lost 1 base, V lost 7 bases, and 9 bases had no gene match.

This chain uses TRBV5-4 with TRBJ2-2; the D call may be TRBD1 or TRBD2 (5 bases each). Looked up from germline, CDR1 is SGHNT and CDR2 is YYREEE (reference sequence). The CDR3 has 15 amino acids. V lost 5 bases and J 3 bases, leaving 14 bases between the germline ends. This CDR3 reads CASRFGGADTGELFF. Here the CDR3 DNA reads TGTGCCAGCAGATTTGGGGGAGCTGACACCGGGGAGCTGTTTTTT.

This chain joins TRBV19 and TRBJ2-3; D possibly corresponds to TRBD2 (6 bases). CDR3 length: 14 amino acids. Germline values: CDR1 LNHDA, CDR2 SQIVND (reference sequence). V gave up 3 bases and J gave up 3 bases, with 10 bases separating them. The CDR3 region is CASSIWGETDTQYF. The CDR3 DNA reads TGTGCCAGTAGTATTTGGGGGGAGACAGATACGCAGTATTTT. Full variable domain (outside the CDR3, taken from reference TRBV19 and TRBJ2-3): DGGITQSPKYLFRKEGQNVTLSCEQNLNHDAMYWYRQDPGQGLRLIYYSQIVNDFQKGDIAEGYSVSREKKESFPLTVTSAQKNPTAFYLCASSIWGETDTQYFGPGTRLTVL.

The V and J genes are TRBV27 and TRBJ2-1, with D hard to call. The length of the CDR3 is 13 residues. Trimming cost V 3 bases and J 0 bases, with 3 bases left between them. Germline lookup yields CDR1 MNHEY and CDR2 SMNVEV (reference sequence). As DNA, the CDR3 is TGTGCCAGCAGTTTGGGCTCCTACAATGAGCAGTTCTTC. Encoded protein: CASSLGSYNEQFF.

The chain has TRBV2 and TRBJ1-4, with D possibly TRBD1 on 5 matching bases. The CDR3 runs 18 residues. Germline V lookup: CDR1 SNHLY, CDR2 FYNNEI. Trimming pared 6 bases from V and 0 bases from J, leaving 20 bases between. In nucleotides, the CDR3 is TGTGCCAGCAGAGTGGCAGGGCAGGCTGAAGCAACTAATGAAAAACTGTTTTTT. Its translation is CASRVAGQAEATNEKLFF.

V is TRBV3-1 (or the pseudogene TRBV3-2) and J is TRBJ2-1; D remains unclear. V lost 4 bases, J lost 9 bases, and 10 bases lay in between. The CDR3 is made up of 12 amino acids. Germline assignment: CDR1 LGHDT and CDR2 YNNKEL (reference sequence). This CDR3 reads CASSPGGGEQFF. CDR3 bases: TGTGCCAGCAGCCCGGGTGGCGGTGAGCAGTTCTTC.

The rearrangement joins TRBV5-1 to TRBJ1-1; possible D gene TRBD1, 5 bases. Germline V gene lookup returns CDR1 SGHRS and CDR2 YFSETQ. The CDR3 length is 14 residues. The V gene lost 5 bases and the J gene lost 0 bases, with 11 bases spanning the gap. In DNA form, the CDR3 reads TGCGCCAGCAGGCCGACAGCCATGAACACTGAAGCTTTCTTT. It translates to CASRPTAMNTEAFF.

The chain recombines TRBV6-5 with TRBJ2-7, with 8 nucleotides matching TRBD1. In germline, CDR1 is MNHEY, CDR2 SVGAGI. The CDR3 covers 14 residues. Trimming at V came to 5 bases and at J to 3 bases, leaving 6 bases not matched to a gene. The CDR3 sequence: CASSRGQGVYEQYF. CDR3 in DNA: TGTGCCAGCAGTAGAGGACAGGGAGTCTACGAGCAGTACTTC.

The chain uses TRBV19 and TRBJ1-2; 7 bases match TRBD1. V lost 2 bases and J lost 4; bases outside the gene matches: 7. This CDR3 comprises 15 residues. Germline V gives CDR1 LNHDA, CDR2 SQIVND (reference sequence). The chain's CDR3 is CASSILTGAPYGYTF. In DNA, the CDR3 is TGTGCCAGTAGTATACTAACAGGGGCACCCTATGGCTACACCTTC.